A single sample gave rise to the 18 T cell receptor beta chains below, sequenced in a study of cytomegalovirus exposure and HLA in healthy donors. Use of 60 Vbeta and 13 Jbeta primers characterized the PCR. TCRdb keeps only in-frame clones here, not all; method: immunoSEQ multiplex PCR. The sample data list some 150,000 clones. Material for sequencing was PBMCs. Receptors were obtained from a young woman in good health and CMV-seropositive.

The J gene is TRBJ1-3, the V gene TRBV6-5; D possibly corresponds to TRBD1 (5 bases). V lost 6 bases, J lost 4 bases, and 13 bases lay in between. Germline V gives CDR1 MNHEY, CDR2 SVGAGI. The CDR3 has 14 residues. DNA of the CDR3: TGTGCCAGCAGCATCCTCCAGGGAGGAAACACCATATATTTT. This gives the protein CASSILQGGNTIYF.

The J gene is TRBJ1-2, the V gene TRBV20-1; D might be TRBD1 (5 bases). V lost 5 bases to trimming and J lost 6 bases, with 10 bases between them. CDR3 size: 11 residues. Germline V gives CDR1 DFQATT, CDR2 SNEGSKA (reference sequence). The DNA of the CDR3 is TGCAGTGCTCAGTGGGGGGATGGCTACACCTTC. It encodes CSAQWGDGYTF.

The rearrangement joins TRBV5-1 to TRBJ2-1; TRBD1 aligns across 7 bases. Per germline, CDR1 SGHRS and CDR2 YFSETQ. The CDR3 contains 14 residues. V gave up 2 bases and J gave up 4 bases; unmatched junction bases: 3. CDR3 in DNA: TGCGCCAGCAGCTTCCGGGACAGTTACAATGAGCAGTTCTTC. Protein product: CASSFRDSYNEQFF.

V is TRBV5-4 and J is TRBJ2-1; the match to TRBD2 covers 7 bases. Germline V lookup: CDR1 SGHNT, CDR2 YYREEE (reference sequence). The ends lost 5 bases at V and 3 bases at J; junction bases unmatched: 2. The CDR3 totals 13 residues. This chain's CDR3 is CASSGTNYNEQFF. CDR3 nucleotide sequence: TGTGCCAGCAGTGGGACTAACTACAATGAGCAGTTCTTC.

The chain joins TRBV21-1 to TRBJ1-1; TRBD1, the table's D call, lacks a check against the DNA. TRBV21-1 has pseudogene status. The CDR3 totals 15 residues. The CDR3, as DNA: TGTGCCAGCAGCAAAGTAAGGAGGGGGCGGACTGAAGCTTTCTTT. Its protein product is CASSKVRRGRTEAFF.

The chain links TRBV5-6 to TRBJ1-4; TRBD1 is a possible D gene (5 bases). The CDR3 contains 14 residues. Per the germline V gene, CDR1 is SGHDT and CDR2 is YYEEEE. Trimming stripped 6 bases from V and 2 bases from J, with 11 bases between. CDR3 coding DNA: TGTGCCAGCACCACAGGAAAGACTAATGAAAAACTGTTTTTT. This encodes CASTTGKTNEKLFF.

The chain combines TRBV4-1 with TRBJ2-5, with TRBD2 identical over 12 bases. Germline assignment: CDR1 MGHRA and CDR2 YSYEKL. V dropped 5 bases and J dropped 4; count of bases not matched to a gene: 8. The CDR3 loop spans 16 amino acids. The CDR3, as DNA: TGCGCCAGCAGCACGCGACTAGCGGGAGCTAGAGAGACCCAGTACTTC. It yields the protein CASSTRLAGARETQYF.

The V call is TRBV4-1, the J call TRBJ1-4; possibly TRBD1 for D (5 bases). Trimming shortened V by 6 bases and J by 4 bases, and 15 bases separated the two germline ends. Germline V gives CDR1 MGHRA, CDR2 YSYEKL. The CDR3 consists of 15 residues. The CDR3 here is CASSPPGVINEKLFF. The CDR3 DNA sequence: TGCGCCAGCAGTCCCCCGGGGGTCATTAATGAAAAACTGTTTTTT.

The V call is TRBV4-2, the J call TRBJ1-4, with D perhaps matching TRBD1 (5 bases). V was pared by 1 base and J by 4 bases, with 19 bases between. There are 18 residues in the CDR3. CDR1 and CDR2 from the germline V gene are LGHNA and YNFKEQ. The CDR3 region is CASSQGDSAGLINEKLFF. The CDR3 DNA reads as TGTGCCAGCAGCCAAGGCGACTCTGCGGGACTGATTAATGAAAAACTGTTTTTT.

The CDR3 DNA sequence: TGTGCCAGCAGCCCCCGTGGGAGGGAAGAGACCCAGTACTTC. Translating it yields CASSPRGREETQYF. The genes are TRBV4-2 and TRBJ2-5, with 7 bases fitting TRBD2. Losses at the gene ends were 4 bases for V and 3 bases for J; bases not matched to a gene: 5. This CDR3 is built from 14 residues. CDR1 is LGHNA, CDR2 YNFKEQ, per germline.

The CDR3 protein is CASSPGTGEGNTIYF. The CDR3 nucleotides read TGTGCCAGCTCACCAGGGACAGGGGAAGGAAACACCATATATTTT. This chain links TRBV18 with TRBJ1-3, with TRBD1 matching over 10 bases. V lost 2 bases to trimming and J lost 4 bases; unmatched junction nucleotides: 2. This CDR3 has 15 residues. Germline loops: CDR1 KGHSH, CDR2 LQKENI.

The chain recombines TRBV5-4 with TRBJ2-5, with 9 bases that match TRBD2. The CDR3 is 15 amino acids. The V gene end was trimmed by 0 bases and the J gene end by 4 bases; junction bases not matched to a gene: 4. Germline V gene lookup returns CDR1 SGHNT and CDR2 YYREEE (reference sequence). The CDR3 nucleotides read TGTGCCAGCAGCTTGGGGCTAGCGGGGCGAGAGACCCAGTACTTC. Residues: CASSLGLAGRETQYF.

CDR3 in amino acids: CASNIDYDNEQFF. For the CDR3, the DNA is TGTGCCAGCAATATTGACTATGACAATGAGCAGTTCTTC. The V call is TRBV6-6, the J call TRBJ2-1, with a possible D match to TRBD2 (5 bases). Trimming shortened V by 7 bases and J by 5 bases, and 12 bases separated the two germline ends. Germline CDR1 reads MNHNY; CDR2 reads SVGAGI (reference sequence). There are 13 residues in the CDR3.

The chain links TRBV7-6 to TRBJ2-1; TRBD2 matches at 10 bases. The germline V gene encodes CDR1 SGHVS and CDR2 FNYEAQ. The CDR3 runs to 17 residues. V was clipped by 1 base and J by 2 bases; unmatched bases: 5. The CDR3 coding sequence is TGTGCCAGCAGCTTAGTGGCTAGCGGGAGTACCTACAATGAGCAGTTCTTC. Translation gives CASSLVASGSTYNEQFF. Variable domain in full (rest from reference TRBV7-6 and TRBJ2-1): GAGVSQSPRYKVTKRGQDVALRCDPISGHVSLYWYRQALGQGPEFLTYFNYEAQQDKSGLPNDRFSAERPEGSISTLTIQRTEQRDSAMYRCASSLVASGSTYNEQFFGPGTRLTVL.

The chain uses TRBV7-9 and TRBJ1-1; D is perhaps TRBD1 (5 bases). The germline V and J ends were trimmed by 5 bases and 6 bases, with 13 bases remaining between them. CDR3 size: 13 residues. CDR1 and CDR2 from the germline V gene are SEHNR and FQNEAQ (reference sequence). The CDR3: CASSRGWGAEAFF. DNA of the CDR3: TGTGCCAGCAGCCGTGGTTGGGGCGCTGAAGCTTTCTTT.

The V gene is TRBV2, the J gene TRBJ2-5, with D tentatively TRBD1 (6 bases). Germline V gene sequence: CDR1 SNHLY, CDR2 FYNNEI. Trimming took off 3 bases at V and 0 bases at J, with 14 bases between the two ends. This CDR3 contains 16 residues. The CDR3 loop reads CASSDSGQGYQETQYF. The CDR3 region has the DNA TGTGCCAGCAGTGACTCGGGCCAGGGGTACCAAGAGACCCAGTACTTC. The full variable domain, rest sourced from reference TRBV2 and TRBJ2-5, is EPEVTQTPSHQVTQMGQEVILRCVPISNHLYFYWYRQILGQKVEFLVSFYNNEISEKSEIFDDQFSVERPDGSNFTLKIRSTKLEDSAMYFCASSDSGQGYQETQYFGPGTRLLVL.

This chain joins TRBV27 and TRBJ2-2; 12 positions match TRBD1. CDR3 length equals 17 residues. Germline V CDR1 and CDR2: MNHEY, SMNVEV (reference sequence). The V and J ends lost 4 bases and 5 bases, in that order; junction bases with no gene match: 8. The CDR3 reads CASSSGTGGGLTGELFF. In DNA, the CDR3 is TGTGCCAGCAGTTCCGGGACAGGGGGCGGGCTGACCGGGGAGCTGTTTTTT.

The V gene is TRBV11-2, the J gene TRBJ2-1, with 9 bases fitting TRBD2. V gave up 1 base and J gave up 3 bases; unmatched junction bases: 10. The CDR3 runs 18 residues. Germline V lookup: CDR1 SGHAT, CDR2 FQNNGV. CDR3 in DNA: TGTGCCAGCAGCTTAGGGGTCTCGGCGGGGGGGTACTACAATGAGCAGTTCTTC. Its protein is CASSLGVSAGGYYNEQFF.